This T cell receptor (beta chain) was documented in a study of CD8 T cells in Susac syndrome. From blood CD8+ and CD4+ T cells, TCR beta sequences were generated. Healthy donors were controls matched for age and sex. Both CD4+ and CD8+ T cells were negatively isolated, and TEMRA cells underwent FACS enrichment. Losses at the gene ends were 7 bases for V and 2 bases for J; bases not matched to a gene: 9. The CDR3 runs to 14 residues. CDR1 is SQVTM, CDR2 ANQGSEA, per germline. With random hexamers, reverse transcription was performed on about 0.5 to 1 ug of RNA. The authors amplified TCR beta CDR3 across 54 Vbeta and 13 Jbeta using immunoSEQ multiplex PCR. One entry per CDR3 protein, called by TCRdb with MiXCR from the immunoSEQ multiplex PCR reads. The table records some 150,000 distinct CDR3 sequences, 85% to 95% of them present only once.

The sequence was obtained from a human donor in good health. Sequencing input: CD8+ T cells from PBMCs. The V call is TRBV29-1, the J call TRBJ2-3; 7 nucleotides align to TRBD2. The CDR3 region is CSAEAGPNTDTQYF. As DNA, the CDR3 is TGCAGCGCCGAAGCGGGACCAAACACAGATACGCAGTATTTT.